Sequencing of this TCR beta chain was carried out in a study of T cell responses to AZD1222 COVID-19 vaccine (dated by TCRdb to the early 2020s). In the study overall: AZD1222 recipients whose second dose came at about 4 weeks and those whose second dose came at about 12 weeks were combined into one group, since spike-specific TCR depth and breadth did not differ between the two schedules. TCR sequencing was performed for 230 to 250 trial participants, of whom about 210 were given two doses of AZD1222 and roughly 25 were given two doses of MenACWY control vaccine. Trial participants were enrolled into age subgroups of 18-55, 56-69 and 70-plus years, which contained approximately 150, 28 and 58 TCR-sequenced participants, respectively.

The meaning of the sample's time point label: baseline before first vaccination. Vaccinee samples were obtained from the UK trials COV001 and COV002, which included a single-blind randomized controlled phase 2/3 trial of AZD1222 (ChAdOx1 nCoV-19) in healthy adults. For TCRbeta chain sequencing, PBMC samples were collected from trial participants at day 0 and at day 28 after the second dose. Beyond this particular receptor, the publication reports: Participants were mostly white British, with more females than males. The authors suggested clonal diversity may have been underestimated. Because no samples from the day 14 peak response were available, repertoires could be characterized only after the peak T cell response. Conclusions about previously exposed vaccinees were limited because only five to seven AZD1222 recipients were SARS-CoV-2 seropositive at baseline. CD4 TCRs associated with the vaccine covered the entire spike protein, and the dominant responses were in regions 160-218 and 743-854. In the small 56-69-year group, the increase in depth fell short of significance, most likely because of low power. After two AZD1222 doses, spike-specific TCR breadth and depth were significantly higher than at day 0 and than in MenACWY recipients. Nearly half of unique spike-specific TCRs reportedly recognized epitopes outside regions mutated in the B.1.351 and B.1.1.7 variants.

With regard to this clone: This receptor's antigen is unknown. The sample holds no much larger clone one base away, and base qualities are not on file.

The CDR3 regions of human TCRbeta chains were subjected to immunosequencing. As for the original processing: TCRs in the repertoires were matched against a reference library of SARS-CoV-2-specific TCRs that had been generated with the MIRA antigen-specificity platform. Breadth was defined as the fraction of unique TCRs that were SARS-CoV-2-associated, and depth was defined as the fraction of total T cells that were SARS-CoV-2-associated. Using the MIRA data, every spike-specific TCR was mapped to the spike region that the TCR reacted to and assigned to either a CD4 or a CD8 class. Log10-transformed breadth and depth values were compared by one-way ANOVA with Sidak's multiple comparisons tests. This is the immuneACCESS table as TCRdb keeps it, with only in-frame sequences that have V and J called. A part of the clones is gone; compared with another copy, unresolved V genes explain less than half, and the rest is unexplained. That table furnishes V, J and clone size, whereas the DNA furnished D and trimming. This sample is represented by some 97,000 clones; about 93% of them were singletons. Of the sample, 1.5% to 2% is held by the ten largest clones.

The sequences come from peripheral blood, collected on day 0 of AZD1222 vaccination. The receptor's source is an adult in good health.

The CDR3 protein sequence reads: CASSFFARGLDEQYF. Read as DNA, the sequence is TGCGCCAGCAGCTTTTTTGCCAGGGGTCTGGACGAGCAGTACTTC. The V and J genes are TRBV5-1 and TRBJ2-7; the D segment could be TRBD1, given 6 matching bases. The CDR3 sequence holds 15 residues, the cysteine and phenylalanine included. The entry retains the CDR3 DNA only, 45 bases that are in frame from base 1. CDR1 and CDR2, looked up from the germline V gene, are SGHRS and YFSETQ. Deletion took 2 bases off V and 5 bases off J, with a span of 17 bases between the germline ends.